This TCR beta chain was observed in a study of T cell responses to AZD1222 COVID-19 vaccine. General observations from the study: Only five to seven AZD1222 recipients were seropositive at baseline. Unmutated variant regions reportedly attract nearly half of all spike-specific TCRs.

The CDR3 has 14 residues. Germline V gene data show CDR1 as GTSNPN and CDR2 as SVGIG (reference sequence). Trimming left V 5 bases short and J 1 base short, with 14 bases between. Details on this clone: Its antigen remains unknown.

Profiled with immunoSEQ multiplex PCR; TCRdb holds only in-frame clones, not every one. In the table there are around 150,000 clones, roughly nine tenths of which are singletons. This TCR came from an adult who received the AZD1222 COVID-19 vaccine. The V and J genes are TRBV30 and TRBJ2-5, with D perhaps TRBD1 (6 bases). This sample comprised peripheral blood, obtained 28 days after the second AZD1222 dose. Written as DNA, the CDR3 is TGTGCCTGGCGTGAACAGGGCTTCCAAGAGACCCAGTACTTC. This gives the protein CAWREQGFQETQYF.